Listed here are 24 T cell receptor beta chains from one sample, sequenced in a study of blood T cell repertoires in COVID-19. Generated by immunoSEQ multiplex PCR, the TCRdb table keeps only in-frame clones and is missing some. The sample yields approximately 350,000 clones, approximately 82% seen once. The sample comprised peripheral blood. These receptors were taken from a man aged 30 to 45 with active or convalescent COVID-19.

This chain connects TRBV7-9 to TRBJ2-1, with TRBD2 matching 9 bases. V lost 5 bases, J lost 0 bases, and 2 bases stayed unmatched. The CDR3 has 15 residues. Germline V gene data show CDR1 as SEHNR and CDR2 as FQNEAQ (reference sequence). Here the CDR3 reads CASSQLAGSYNEQFF. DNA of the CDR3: TGTGCCAGCAGCCAACTAGCGGGCTCCTACAATGAGCAGTTCTTC.

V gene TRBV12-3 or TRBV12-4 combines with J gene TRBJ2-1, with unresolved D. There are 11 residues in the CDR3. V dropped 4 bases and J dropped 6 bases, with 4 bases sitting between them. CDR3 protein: CASSYLNEQFF. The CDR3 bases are TGTGCCAGCAGTTATCTCAATGAGCAGTTCTTC.

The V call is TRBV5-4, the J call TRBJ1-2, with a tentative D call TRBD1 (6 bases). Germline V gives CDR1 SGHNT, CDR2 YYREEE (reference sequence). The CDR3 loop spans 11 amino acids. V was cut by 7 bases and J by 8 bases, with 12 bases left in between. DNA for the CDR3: TGTGCCAGCGGACAGAAACCCGGCTACACCTTC. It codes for CASGQKPGYTF.

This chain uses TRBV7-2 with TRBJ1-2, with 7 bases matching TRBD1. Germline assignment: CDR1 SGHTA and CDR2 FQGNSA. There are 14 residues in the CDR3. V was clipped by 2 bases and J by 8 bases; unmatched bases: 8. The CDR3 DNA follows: TGTGCCAGCAGCTTAAGAACCAGGGGGGCCGGCTACACCTTC. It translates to CASSLRTRGAGYTF.

CDR3 loop: CASSQSSGIAYNEQFF. CDR3 DNA sequence: TGTGCCAGCTCACAGTCTAGCGGGATAGCCTACAATGAGCAGTTCTTC. This chain connects TRBV18 to TRBJ2-1, with 9 bases that match TRBD2. The length of the CDR3 is 16 residues. V lost 4 bases, J lost 2 bases, and 6 bases stayed unmatched. Looked up from germline, CDR1 is KGHSH and CDR2 is LQKENI.

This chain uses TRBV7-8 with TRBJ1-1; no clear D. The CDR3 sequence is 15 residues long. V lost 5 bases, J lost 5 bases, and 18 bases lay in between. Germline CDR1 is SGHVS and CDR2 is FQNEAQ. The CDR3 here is CASSPREGVRTEAFF. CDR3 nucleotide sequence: TGTGCCAGCAGCCCTCGCGAGGGAGTCAGAACTGAAGCTTTCTTT. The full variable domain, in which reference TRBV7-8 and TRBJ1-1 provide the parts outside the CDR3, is GAGVSQSPRYKVAKRGQDVALRCDPISGHVSLFWYQQALGQGPEFLTYFQNEAQLDKSGLPSDRFFAERPEGSVSTLKIQRTQQEDSAVYLCASSPREGVRTEAFFGQGTRLTVV.

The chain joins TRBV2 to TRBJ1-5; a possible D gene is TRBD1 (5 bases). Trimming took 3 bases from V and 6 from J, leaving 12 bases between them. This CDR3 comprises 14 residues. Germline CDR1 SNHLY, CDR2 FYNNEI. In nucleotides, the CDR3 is TGTGCCAGCAGTGACCAGGGAGGGGCTCAGCCCCAGCATTTT. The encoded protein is CASSDQGGAQPQHF.

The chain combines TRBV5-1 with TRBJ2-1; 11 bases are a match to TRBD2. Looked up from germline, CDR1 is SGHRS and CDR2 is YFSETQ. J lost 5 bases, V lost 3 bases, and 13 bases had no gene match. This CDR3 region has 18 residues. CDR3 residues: CASSWEELLAGADNEQFF. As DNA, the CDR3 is TGCGCCAGCAGCTGGGAGGAATTACTAGCGGGAGCCGACAATGAGCAGTTCTTC.

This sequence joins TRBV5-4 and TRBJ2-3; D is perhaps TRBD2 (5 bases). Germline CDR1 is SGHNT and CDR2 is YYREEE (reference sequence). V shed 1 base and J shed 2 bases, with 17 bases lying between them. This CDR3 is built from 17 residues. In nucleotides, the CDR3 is TGTGCCAGCAGCTTGACGGGGTGGGGTCCTGACACAGATACGCAGTATTTT. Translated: CASSLTGWGPDTDTQYF.

The CDR3 spells CASSLRETQYF. CDR3 nucleotide sequence: TGTGCCAGCAGCTTGCGAGAGACCCAGTACTTC. The chain carries TRBV5-6 and TRBJ2-5; D ambiguous. CDR1 and CDR2 from the germline V gene are SGHDT and YYEEEE. The ends were cut back, 1 base at V and 4 bases at J, with 2 bases in the middle. The CDR3 has 11 amino acids.

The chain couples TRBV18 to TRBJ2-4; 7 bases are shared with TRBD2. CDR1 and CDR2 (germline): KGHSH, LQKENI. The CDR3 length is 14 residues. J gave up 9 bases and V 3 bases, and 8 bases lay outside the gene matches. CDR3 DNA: TGTGCCAGCTCACCCAGGGCGGGGGATCCCATTCAGTACTTC. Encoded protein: CASSPRAGDPIQYF.

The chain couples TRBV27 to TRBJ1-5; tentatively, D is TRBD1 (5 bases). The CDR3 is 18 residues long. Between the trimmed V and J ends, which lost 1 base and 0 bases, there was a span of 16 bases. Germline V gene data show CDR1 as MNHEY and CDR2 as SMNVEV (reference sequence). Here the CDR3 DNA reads TGTGCCAGCAGTTTATTCGGAGGGGCATCCCATAGCAATCAGCCCCAGCATTTT. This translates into CASSLFGGASHSNQPQHF.

The CDR3 DNA reads as TGTGCCAGCAGCCTCGACGACAGGCCCAACTATGGCTACACCTTC. This gives the protein CASSLDDRPNYGYTF. The gene calls are TRBV7-2 and TRBJ1-2; D perhaps matches TRBD1 (6 bases). CDR1 is SGHTA, CDR2 FQGNSA, per germline. Trimming left V 5 bases short and J 2 bases short, with 15 bases between. This CDR3 comprises 15 residues.

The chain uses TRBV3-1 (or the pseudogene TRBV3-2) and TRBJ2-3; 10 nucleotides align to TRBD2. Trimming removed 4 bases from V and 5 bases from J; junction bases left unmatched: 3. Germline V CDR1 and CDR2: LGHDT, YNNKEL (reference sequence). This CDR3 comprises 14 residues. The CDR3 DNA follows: TGTGCCAGCAGCCTAGCGGGGGGCCAAGATACGCAGTATTTT. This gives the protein CASSLAGGQDTQYF.

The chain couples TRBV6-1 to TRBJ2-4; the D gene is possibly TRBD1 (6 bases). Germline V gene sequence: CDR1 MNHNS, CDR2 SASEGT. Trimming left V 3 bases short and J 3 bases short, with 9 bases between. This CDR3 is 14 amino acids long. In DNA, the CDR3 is TGTGCCAGCAGTGACAGGGGTAGCAAAAACATTCAGTACTTC. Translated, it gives CASSDRGSKNIQYF.

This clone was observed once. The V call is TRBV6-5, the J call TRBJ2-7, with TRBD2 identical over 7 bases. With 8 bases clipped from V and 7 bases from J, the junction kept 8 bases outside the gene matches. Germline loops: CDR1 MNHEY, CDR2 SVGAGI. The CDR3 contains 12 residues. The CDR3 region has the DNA TGTGCCAGCGGGGGGGTAGTGGAGGAGCAGTACTTC. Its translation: CASGGVVEEQYF.

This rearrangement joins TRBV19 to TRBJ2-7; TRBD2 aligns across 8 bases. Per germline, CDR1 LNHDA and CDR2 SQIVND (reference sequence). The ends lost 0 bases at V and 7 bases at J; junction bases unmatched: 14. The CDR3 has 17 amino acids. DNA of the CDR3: TGTGCCAGTAGTATAGATCCCCACCGGGGGGGGGCCGTGGAGCAGTACTTC. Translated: CASSIDPHRGGAVEQYF.

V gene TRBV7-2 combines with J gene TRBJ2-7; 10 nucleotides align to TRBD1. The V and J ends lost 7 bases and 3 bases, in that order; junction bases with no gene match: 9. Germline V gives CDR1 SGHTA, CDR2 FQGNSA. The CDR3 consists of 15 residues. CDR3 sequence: CASTPGTGVYYEQYF. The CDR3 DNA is TGTGCCAGCACCCCAGGGACAGGGGTATACTACGAGCAGTACTTC.

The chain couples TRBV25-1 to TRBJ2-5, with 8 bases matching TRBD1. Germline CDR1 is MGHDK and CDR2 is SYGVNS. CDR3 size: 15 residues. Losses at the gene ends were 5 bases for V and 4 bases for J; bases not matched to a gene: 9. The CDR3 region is CASSKLQGEAETQYF. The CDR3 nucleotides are TGTGCCAGCAGTAAGTTACAGGGGGAGGCAGAGACCCAGTACTTC.

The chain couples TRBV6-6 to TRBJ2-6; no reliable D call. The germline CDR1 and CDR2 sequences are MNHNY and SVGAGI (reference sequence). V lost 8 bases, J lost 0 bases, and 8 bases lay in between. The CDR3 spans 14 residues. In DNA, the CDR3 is TGTGCCAGCTCTAGGATCTCTGGGGCCAACGTCCTGACTTTC. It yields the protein CASSRISGANVLTF.

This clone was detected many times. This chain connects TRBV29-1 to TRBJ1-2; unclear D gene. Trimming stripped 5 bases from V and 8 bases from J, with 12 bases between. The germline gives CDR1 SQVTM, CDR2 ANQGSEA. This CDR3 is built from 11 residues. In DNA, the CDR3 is TGCAGCGTTATCCCTGGCAGAGGCTACACCTTC. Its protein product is CSVIPGRGYTF.

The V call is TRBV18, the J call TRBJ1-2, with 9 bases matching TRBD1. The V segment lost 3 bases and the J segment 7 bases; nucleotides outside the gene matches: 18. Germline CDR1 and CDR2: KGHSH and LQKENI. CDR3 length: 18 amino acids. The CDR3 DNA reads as TGTGCCAGCTCACCGCGGATACAGGGGGCGGGGGACCAGTCTGGCTACACCTTC. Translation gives CASSPRIQGAGDQSGYTF.

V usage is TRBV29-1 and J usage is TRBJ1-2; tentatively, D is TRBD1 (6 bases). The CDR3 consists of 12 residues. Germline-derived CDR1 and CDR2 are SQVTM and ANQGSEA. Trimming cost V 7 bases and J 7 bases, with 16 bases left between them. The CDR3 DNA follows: TGCAGCGACGAGACAGGAGAAAGTGGCTACACCTTC. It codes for CSDETGESGYTF.

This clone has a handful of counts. CDR3 loop: CASSLGLAGDNEQFF. The CDR3 DNA sequence: TGTGCCAGCAGCTTAGGATTAGCAGGGGACAATGAGCAGTTCTTC. This chain connects TRBV5-8 to TRBJ2-1, with a tentative D call TRBD1 (6 bases). Deletions cut 2 bases from V and 5 bases from J, with 14 bases between. The germline gives CDR1 SGHTS, CDR2 YDEGEE. CDR3 size: 15 residues. Variable domain in full (rest from reference TRBV5-8 and TRBJ2-1): EAGVTQSPTHLIKTRGQQATLRCSPISGHTSVYWYQQALGLGLQFLLWYDEGEERNRGNFPPRFSGRQFPNYSSELNVNALELEDSALYLCASSLGLAGDNEQFFGPGTRLTVL.